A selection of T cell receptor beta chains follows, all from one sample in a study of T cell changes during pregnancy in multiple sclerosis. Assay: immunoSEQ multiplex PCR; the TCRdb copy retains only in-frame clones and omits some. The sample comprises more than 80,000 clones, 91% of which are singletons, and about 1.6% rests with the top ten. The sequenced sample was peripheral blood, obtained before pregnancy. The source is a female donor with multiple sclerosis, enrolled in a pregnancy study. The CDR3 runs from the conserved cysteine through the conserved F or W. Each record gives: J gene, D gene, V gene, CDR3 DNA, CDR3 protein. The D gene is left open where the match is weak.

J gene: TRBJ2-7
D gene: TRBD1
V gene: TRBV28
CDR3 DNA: TGTGCCAGCAGTTTACCCGGGACAGGGTCCTACGAGCAGTACTTC
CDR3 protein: CASSLPGTGSYEQYF

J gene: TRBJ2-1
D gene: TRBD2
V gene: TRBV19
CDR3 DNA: TGTGCCAGTAGGCCTCTGGGGCGGACTAGCGGGGGCCCCTCCTACAATGAGCAGTTCTTC
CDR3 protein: CASRPLGRTSGGPSYNEQFF

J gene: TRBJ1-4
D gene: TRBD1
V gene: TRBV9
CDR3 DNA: TGTGCCAGCAGCGTCGCGGGACAGGTAAATGAAAAACTGTTTTTT
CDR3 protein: CASSVAGQVNEKLFF

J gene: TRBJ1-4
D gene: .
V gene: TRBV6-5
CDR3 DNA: TGTGCCAGCAGTGAGCACAGCCCCAATGAAAAACTGTTTTTT
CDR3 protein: CASSEHSPNEKLFF

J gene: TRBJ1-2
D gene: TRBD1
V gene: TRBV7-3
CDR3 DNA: TGTGCCAGCAGCCCGGGGACAGGTTCTAACTATGGCTACACCTTC
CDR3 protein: CASSPGTGSNYGYTF

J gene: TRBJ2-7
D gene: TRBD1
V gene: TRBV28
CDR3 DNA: TGTGCCAGCAGCCTAACAGGGGATGTCTACTACGAGCAGTACTTC
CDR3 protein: CASSLTGDVYYEQYF

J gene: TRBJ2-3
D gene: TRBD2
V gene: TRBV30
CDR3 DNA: TGTGCCTGGAGCGAAGGCAGCGGGGGGCCGATGAAAGATACGCAGTATTTT
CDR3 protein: CAWSEGSGGPMKDTQYF

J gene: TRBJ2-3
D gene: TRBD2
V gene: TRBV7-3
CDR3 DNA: TGTGCCAGCAGCCTACTAGCGGGAGACGAGGCTACGCAGTATTTT
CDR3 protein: CASSLLAGDEATQYF

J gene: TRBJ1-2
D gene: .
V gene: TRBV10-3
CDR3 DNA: TGTGCCATCAGTGACGGTTATTATGATGGCTACACCTTC
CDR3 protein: CAISDGYYDGYTF

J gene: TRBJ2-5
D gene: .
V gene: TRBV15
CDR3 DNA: TGTGCCACCAGCAAACAAAACTCTCGGGAAGAGACCCAGTACTTC
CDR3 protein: CATSKQNSREETQYF

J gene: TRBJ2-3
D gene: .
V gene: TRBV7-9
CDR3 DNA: TGTGCCAGCAGCTTGGGCAGGCTGAGCACAGATACGCAGTATTTT
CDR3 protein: CASSLGRLSTDTQYF

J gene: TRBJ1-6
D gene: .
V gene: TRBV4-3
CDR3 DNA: TGCGCCAGCAGCCAAGCGGGGGACGCCAATTCACCCCTCCACTTT
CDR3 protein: CASSQAGDANSPLHF